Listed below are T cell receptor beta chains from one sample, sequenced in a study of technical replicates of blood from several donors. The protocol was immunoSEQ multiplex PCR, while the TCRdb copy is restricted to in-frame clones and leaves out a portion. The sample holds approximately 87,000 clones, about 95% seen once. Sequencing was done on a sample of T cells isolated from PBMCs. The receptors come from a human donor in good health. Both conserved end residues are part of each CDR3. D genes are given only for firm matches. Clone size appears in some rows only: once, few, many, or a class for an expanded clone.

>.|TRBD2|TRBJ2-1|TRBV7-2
CASRGTSYYNEQFF
TGTGCCAGCAGAGGGACTAGCTACTACAATGAGCAGTTCTTC
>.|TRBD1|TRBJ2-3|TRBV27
CASSLGQGVPDTQYF
TGTGCCAGCAGTTTAGGACAGGGTGTCCCAGATACGCAGTATTTT
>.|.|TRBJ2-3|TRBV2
CASSARTSSTDTQYF
TGTGCCAGCAGTGCGAGAACTTCTAGCACAGATACGCAGTATTTT
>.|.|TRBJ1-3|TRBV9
CASSVGYNQGLLSGNTIYF
TGTGCCAGCAGCGTTGGATACAACCAGGGATTACTCTCTGGAAACACCATATATTTT
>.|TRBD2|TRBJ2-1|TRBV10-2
CASREHTGTSGIGSYNEQFF
TGCGCCAGCAGGGAACATACCGGGACTAGCGGGATAGGGTCCTACAATGAGCAGTTCTTC
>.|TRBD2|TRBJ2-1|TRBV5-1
CATPGGSGTYNEQFF
TGCGCCACTCCTGGCGGGAGTGGGACCTACAATGAGCAGTTCTTC
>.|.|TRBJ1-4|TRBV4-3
CASSQEEGGPGLEKLFF
TGCGCCAGCAGCCAAGAAGAGGGAGGGCCAGGGCTGGAAAAACTGTTTTTT
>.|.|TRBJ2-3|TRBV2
CASRGGISTDTQYF
TGTGCCAGCAGAGGCGGGATTAGCACAGATACGCAGTATTTT
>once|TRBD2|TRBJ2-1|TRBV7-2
CASSLGLANYNEQFF
TGTGCCAGCAGCTTAGGACTAGCGAACTACAATGAGCAGTTCTTC
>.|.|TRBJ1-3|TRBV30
CAWSVLGNTIYF
TGTGCCTGGAGTGTACTGGGAAACACCATATATTTT
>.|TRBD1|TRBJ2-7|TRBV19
CASKGTGVYEQYF
TGTGCCAGTAAGGGGACAGGGGTATACGAGCAGTACTTC
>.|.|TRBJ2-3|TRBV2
CASGRNMGHGTDTQYF
TGTGCCAGCGGACGAAATATGGGGCATGGGACAGATACGCAGTATTTT
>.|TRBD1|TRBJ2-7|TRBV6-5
CASSDHRGSYEQYF
TGTGCCAGCAGTGACCACAGGGGGAGCTACGAGCAGTACTTC
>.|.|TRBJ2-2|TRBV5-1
CASSLRATNTGELFF
TGCGCCAGCAGCCTCAGGGCTACTAACACCGGGGAGCTGTTTTTT
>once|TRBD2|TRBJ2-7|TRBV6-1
CASGTSGNDEQYF
TGTGCCAGTGGGACTAGCGGGAACGACGAGCAGTACTTC
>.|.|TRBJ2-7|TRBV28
CASTGSAVYEQYF
TGTGCCAGCACGGGAAGCGCCGTCTACGAGCAGTACTTC
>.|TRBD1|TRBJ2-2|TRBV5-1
CASSYGQGAVGELFF
TGCGCCAGCAGCTATGGACAGGGGGCAGTCGGGGAGCTGTTTTTT
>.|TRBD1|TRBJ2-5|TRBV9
CASSALGGRGETQYF
TGTGCCAGCAGCGCTTTAGGGGGCAGGGGGGAGACCCAGTACTTC
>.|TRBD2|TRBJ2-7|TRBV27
CASSNKREPSYEQYF
TGTGCCAGCAGTAACAAGCGGGAGCCGTCCTACGAGCAGTACTTC
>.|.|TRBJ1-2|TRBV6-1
CASSGRAGLYGYTF
TGTGCCAGCAGTGGCAGGGCAGGGCTTTATGGCTACACCTTC
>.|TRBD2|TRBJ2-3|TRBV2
CASTSLAGGTDTQYF
TGTGCCAGCACCTCTCTAGCGGGAGGCACAGATACGCAGTATTTT
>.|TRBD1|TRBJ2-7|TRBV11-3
CASSLEQGGGLNSYEQYF
TGTGCCAGCAGCTTAGAACAGGGGGGCGGATTAAATTCCTACGAGCAGTACTTC
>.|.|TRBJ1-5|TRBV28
CASSFPSSVVPQHF
TGTGCCAGCAGTTTTCCGAGTTCTGTTGTGCCCCAGCATTTT
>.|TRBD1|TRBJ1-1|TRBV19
CASSIQGATEAFF
TGTGCCAGTAGTATTCAGGGGGCCACTGAAGCTTTCTTT
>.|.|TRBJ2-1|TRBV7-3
CASSLGVSGEQFF
TGTGCCAGCAGCTTGGGTGTGAGCGGTGAGCAGTTCTTC
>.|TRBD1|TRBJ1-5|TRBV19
CASSILGYGTGNQPQHF
TGTGCCAGTAGTATCCTAGGCTATGGGACAGGGAATCAGCCCCAGCATTTT
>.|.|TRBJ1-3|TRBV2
CASSEGFGVGSGNTIYF
TGTGCCAGCAGTGAGGGTTTCGGGGTTGGGTCTGGAAACACCATATATTTT
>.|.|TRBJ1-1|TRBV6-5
CASSSPGTEAFF
TGTGCCAGCAGTAGCCCGGGCACTGAAGCTTTCTTT
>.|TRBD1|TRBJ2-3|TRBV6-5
CASSPGQGTDTQYF
TGTGCCAGCAGCCCGGGACAGGGGACAGATACGCAGTATTTT
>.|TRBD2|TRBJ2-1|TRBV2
CASGTSGSMNEQFF
TGTGCCAGCGGGACTAGCGGGAGTATGAATGAGCAGTTCTTC
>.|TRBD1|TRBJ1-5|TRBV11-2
CASSATGVQPQHF
TGTGCCAGCAGCGCCACAGGGGTACAGCCCCAGCATTTT
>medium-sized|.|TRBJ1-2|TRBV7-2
CASSSGVVGYGYTF
TGTGCCAGCAGCTCAGGGGTCGTTGGCTATGGCTACACCTTC
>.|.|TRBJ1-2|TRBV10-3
CAISESRAGDGYTF
TGTGCCATCAGTGAGTCGAGGGCAGGGGACGGCTACACCTTC
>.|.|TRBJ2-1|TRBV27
CASSPLIPRDRERSFNEQFF
TGTGCCAGCAGTCCCCTTATCCCGCGGGACAGAGAGAGATCGTTCAATGAGCAGTTCTTC
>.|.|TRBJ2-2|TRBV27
CASSSPIYGPPGELFF
TGTGCCAGCAGTTCTCCCATATATGGGCCCCCCGGGGAGCTGTTTTTT
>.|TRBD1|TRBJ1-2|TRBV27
CASAWTGQSPGYTF
TGTGCCAGCGCCTGGACGGGACAGTCTCCTGGCTACACCTTC
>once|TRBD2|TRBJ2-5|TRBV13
CASSYGGGETQYF
TGTGCCAGCAGCTATGGGGGGGGAGAGACCCAGTACTTC
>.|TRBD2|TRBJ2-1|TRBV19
CASSIGSGRVEQFF
TGTGCCAGTAGTATAGGAAGCGGGAGGGTCGAGCAGTTCTTC
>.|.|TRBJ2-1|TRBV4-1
CASSQGTRYNEQFF
TGCGCCAGCAGCCAAGGGACTCGATACAATGAGCAGTTCTTC
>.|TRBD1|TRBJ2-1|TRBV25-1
CASSDYRDRAHNEQFF
TGTGCCAGCAGTGATTACCGGGACAGGGCACACAATGAGCAGTTCTTC
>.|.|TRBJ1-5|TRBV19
CASSMQGYYSNQPQHF
TGTGCCAGTAGTATGCAGGGTTACTATAGCAATCAGCCCCAGCATTTT
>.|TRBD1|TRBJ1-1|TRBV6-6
CASKSDRGQSEAFF
TGTGCCAGCAAAAGCGACAGGGGACAGTCTGAAGCTTTCTTT
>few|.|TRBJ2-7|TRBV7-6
CASSLAEVKSYEQYF
TGTGCCAGCAGCTTAGCGGAGGTGAAGTCTTACGAGCAGTACTTC
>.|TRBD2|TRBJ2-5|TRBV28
CASSLRGETQYF
TGTGCCAGCAGTTTGCGGGGGGAGACCCAGTACTTC
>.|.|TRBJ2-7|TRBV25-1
CASREGPYEQYF
TGTGCCAGCAGGGAGGGCCCCTACGAGCAGTACTTC
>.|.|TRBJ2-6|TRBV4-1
CASSQAAAGANVLTF
TGCGCCAGCAGCCAAGCGGCGGCGGGGGCCAACGTCCTGACTTTC
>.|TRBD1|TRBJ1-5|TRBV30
CALTGGDLSNQPQHF
TGTGCCTTAACAGGGGGCGACCTTAGCAATCAGCCCCAGCATTTT
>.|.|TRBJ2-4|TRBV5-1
CASSASLGGTIAKNIQYF
TGCGCCAGCAGCGCATCCCTTGGGGGGACCATAGCCAAAAACATTCAGTACTTC
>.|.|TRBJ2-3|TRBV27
CASSLAGGTDTQYF
TGTGCCAGCAGTTTAGCCGGTGGCACAGATACGCAGTATTTT
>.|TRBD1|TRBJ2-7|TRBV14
CASSRGIPGQGVRAQYF
TGTGCCAGCAGCCGAGGAATACCGGGACAGGGGGTTCGCGCGCAGTACTTC
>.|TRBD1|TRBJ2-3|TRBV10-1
CASSVRDRLQDTQYF
TGCGCCAGCAGTGTTCGGGACAGACTACAGGATACGCAGTATTTT
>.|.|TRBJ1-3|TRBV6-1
CASSEAGAGNTIYF
TGTGCCAGCAGTGAAGCAGGAGCTGGAAACACCATATATTTT
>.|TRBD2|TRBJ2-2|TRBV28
CASQNLAGGRGLDGELFF
TGTGCCAGCCAAAACCTAGCGGGAGGGAGGGGACTTGACGGGGAGCTGTTTTTT
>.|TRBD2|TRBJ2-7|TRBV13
CASSWTSGSYEQYF
TGTGCCAGCAGCTGGACTAGCGGGAGCTACGAGCAGTACTTC
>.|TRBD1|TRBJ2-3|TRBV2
CARLTGDSDTQYF
TGTGCCAGACTGACAGGGGACTCAGATACGCAGTATTTT